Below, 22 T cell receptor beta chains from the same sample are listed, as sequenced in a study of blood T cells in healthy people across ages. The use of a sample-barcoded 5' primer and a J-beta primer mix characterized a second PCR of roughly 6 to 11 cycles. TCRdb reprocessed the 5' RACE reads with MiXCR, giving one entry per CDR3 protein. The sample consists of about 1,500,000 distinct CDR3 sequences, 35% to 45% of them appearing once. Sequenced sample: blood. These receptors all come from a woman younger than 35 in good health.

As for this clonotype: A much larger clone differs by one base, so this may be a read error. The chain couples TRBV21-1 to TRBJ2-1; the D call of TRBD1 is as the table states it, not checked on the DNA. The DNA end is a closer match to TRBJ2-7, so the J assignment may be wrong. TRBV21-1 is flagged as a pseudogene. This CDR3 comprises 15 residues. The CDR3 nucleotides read TGTGCCAGCAGCAAACCCCAGGGGGTCTACAATGAGCAGTACTTC. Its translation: CASSKPQGVYNEQYF.

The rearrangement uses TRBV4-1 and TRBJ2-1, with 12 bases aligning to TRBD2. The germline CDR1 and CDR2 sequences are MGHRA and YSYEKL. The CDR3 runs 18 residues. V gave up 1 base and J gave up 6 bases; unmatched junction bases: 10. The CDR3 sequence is CASSQAPTLAGGGNEQFF. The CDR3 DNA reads TGCGCCAGCAGCCAAGCCCCTACCCTAGCGGGAGGGGGCAATGAGCAGTTCTTC.

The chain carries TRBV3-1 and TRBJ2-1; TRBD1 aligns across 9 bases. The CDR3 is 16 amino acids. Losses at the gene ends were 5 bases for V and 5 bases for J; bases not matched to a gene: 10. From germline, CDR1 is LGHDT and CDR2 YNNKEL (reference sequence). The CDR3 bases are TGTGCCAGCAGCAACCCGGGACAGGGATCCCACAATGAGCAGTTCTTC. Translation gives CASSNPGQGSHNEQFF.

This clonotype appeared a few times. In DNA form, the CDR3 reads TGTGCCAGCAGTGGACAGACCGGTCTCTATGGCTACACCTTC. This codes for CASSGQTGLYGYTF. The chain has TRBV6-1 and TRBJ1-2; TRBD1 might be the D (5 bases). This CDR3 is built from 14 residues. CDR1 is MNHNS and CDR2 is SASEGT in the germline V gene. V lost 4 bases to trimming and J lost 4 bases, with 13 bases between them.

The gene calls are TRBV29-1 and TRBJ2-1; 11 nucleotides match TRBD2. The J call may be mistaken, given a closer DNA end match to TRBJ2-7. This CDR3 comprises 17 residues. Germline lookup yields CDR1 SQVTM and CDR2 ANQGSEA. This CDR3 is CSTLGLAGGGSYNEQYF. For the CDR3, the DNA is TGCAGCACTCTCGGGCTAGCGGGGGGCGGCTCCTACAATGAGCAGTACTTC.

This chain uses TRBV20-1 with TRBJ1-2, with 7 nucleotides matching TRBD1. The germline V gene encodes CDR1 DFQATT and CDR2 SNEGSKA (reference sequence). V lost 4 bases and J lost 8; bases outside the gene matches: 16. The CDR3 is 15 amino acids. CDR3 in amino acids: CSATVLGTDKKGYTF. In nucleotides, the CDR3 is TGCAGTGCTACCGTACTGGGGACAGACAAGAAGGGCTACACCTTC.

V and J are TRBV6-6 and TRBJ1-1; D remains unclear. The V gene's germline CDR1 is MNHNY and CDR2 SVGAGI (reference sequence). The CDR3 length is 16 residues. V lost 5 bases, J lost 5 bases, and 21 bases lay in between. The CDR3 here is CASSPAQKWGGTEAFF. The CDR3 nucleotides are TGTGCCAGCAGTCCCGCACAGAAATGGGGAGGTACTGAAGCTTTCTTT.

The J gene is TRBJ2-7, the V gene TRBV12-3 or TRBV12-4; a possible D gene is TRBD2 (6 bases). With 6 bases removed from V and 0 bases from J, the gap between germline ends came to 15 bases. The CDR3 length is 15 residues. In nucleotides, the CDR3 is TGTGCCAGCAGGCACCGGGACTTCCCCTCCTACGAGCAGTACTTC. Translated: CASRHRDFPSYEQYF.

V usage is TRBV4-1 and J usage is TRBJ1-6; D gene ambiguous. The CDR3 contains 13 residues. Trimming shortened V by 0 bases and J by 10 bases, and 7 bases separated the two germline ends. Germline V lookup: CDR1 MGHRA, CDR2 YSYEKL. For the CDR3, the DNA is TGCGCCAGCAGCCAAGATTTCCGGTCACCCCTCCACTTT. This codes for CASSQDFRSPLHF.

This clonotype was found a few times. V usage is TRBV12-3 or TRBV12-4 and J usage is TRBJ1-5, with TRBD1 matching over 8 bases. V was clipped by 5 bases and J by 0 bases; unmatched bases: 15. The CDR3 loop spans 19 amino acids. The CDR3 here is CASSISGDRQDYSNQPQHF. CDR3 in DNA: TGTGCCAGCAGTATCTCAGGGGACAGGCAAGACTATAGCAATCAGCCCCAGCATTTT.

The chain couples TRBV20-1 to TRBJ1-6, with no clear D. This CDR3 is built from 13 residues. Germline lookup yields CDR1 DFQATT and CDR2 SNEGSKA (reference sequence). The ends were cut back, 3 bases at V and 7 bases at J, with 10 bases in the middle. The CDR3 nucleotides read TGCAGTGCTAGCGTACAGCCAAATTCACCCCTCCACTTT. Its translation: CSASVQPNSPLHF.

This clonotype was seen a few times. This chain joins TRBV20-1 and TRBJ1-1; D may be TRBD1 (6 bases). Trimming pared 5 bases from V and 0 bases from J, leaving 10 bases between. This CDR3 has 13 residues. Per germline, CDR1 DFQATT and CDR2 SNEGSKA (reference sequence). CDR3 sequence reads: CSAHRDMNTEAFF. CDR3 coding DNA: TGCAGTGCTCACAGGGACATGAACACTGAAGCTTTCTTT.

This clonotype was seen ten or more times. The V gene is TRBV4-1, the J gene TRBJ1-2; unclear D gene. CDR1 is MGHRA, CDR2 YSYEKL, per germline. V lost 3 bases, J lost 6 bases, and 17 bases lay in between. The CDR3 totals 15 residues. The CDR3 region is CASSHRAVSGDGYTF. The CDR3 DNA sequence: TGCGCCAGCAGCCACCGGGCGGTTTCGGGTGATGGCTACACCTTC.

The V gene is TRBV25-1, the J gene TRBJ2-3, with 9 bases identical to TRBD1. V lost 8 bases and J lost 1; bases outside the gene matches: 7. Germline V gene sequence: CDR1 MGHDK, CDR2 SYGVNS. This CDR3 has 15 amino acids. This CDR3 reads CASPPGQGGTDTQYF. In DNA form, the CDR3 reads TGTGCCAGCCCGCCGGGACAGGGAGGCACAGATACGCAGTATTTT.

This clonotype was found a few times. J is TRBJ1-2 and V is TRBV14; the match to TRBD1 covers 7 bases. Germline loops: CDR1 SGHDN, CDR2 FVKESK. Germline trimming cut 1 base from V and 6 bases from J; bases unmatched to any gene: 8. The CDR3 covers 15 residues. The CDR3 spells CASSQGYGGGHGYTF. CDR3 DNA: TGTGCCAGCAGCCAAGGGTACGGAGGGGGCCATGGCTACACCTTC.

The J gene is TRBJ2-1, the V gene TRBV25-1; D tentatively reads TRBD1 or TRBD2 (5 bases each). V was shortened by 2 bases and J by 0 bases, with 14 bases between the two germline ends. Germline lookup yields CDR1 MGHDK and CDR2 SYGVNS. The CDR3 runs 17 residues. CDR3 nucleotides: TGTGCCAGCAGTGAAATTGGGTGGGGGAGCTCCTACAATGAGCAGTTCTTC. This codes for CASSEIGWGSSYNEQFF.

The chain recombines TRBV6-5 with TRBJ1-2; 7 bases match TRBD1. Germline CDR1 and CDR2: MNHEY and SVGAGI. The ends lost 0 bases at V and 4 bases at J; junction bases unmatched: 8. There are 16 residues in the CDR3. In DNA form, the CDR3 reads TGTGCCAGCAGTTACTCTCCAACAGGGGCACTCTATGGCTACACCTTC. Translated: CASSYSPTGALYGYTF.

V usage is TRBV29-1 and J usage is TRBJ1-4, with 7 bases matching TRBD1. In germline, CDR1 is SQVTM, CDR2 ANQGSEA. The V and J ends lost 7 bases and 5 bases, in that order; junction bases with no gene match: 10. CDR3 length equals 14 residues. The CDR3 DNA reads TGCAGCGCTAAAGAGGGGGCAGGGAATGAAAAACTGTTTTTT. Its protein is CSAKEGAGNEKLFF.

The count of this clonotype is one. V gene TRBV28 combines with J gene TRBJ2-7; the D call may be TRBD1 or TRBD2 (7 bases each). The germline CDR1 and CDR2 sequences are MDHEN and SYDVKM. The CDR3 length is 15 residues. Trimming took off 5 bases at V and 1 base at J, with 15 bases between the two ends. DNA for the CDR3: TGTGCCAGCAGTGCGACAGGGACTAAGTCCTACGAGCAGTACTTC. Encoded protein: CASSATGTKSYEQYF.

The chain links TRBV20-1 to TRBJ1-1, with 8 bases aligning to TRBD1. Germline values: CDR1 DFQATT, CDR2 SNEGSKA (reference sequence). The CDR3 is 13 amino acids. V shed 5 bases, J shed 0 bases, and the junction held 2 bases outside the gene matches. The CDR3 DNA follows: TGCAGTGCTGGACAGGGCGTGAACACTGAAGCTTTCTTT. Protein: CSAGQGVNTEAFF.

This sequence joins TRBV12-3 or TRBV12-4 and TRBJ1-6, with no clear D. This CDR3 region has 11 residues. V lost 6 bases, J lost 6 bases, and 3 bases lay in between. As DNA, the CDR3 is TGTGCCAGCAGGACTAATTCACCCCTCCACTTT. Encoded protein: CASRTNSPLHF.

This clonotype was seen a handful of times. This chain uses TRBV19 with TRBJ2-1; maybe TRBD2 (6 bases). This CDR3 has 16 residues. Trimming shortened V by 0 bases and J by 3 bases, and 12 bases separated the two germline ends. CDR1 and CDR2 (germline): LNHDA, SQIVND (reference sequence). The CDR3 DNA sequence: TGTGCCAGTAGTATAGAGATGCGGGAACTCTACAATGAGCAGTTCTTC. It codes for CASSIEMRELYNEQFF. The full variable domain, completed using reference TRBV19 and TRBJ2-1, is DGGITQSPKYLFRKEGQNVTLSCEQNLNHDAMYWYRQDPGQGLRLIYYSQIVNDFQKGDIAEGYSVSREKKESFPLTVTSAQKNPTAFYLCASSIEMRELYNEQFFGPGTRLTVL.